Listed below are T cell receptor beta chains from one sample, sequenced in a study of regulatory dendritic cells for organ transplantation. The assay was immunoSEQ multiplex PCR, and TCRdb's table has in-frame clones only and misses some. This table has around 12,000 clones, 74% appearing once. These receptors have no identified antigens. Sequenced input: naive CD4+ T cells from blood cultured with regulatory dendritic cells. These receptors were obtained from a human donor in good health. Both conserved end residues are part of each CDR3. Each record gives: clone size, J gene, V gene, D gene, CDR3 DNA, CDR3 protein. A D gene is named only where the DNA matches it firmly. For some rows the clone size is stated as once, few or many, or as a class when expanded; others skip it.

size: .; J: TRBJ2-7; V: TRBV6-6; D: TRBD1; DNA: TGTGCCAGCAGCTCGGACAGGTCCTCCTACGAGCAGTACTTC; CDR3: CASSSDRSSYEQYF
size: few; J: TRBJ2-7; V: TRBV18; D: TRBD2; DNA: TGTGCCAGCTCACAGGAGCGGGGCATAACCTACGAGCAGTACTTC; CDR3: CASSQERGITYEQYF
size: .; J: TRBJ2-2; V: TRBV2; D: .; DNA: TGTGCCAGCGGGGTTAGCGAGGCAATAACCGGGGAGCTGTTTTTT; CDR3: CASGVSEAITGELFF
size: .; J: TRBJ2-7; V: TRBV5-1; D: TRBD1; DNA: TGCGCCAGCAGCTTACGGACAGGGGATTCGGGCGAGCAGTACTTC; CDR3: CASSLRTGDSGEQYF
size: .; J: TRBJ2-6; V: TRBV11-2; D: .; DNA: TGTGCCAGCAGCTTAGGGGGAGCTGGGGCCAACGTCCTGACTTTC; CDR3: CASSLGGAGANVLTF
size: .; J: TRBJ2-7; V: TRBV5-6; D: .; DNA: TGTGCCAGCAGCCCCAGGACAGCCAACTCCTACGAGCAGTACTTC; CDR3: CASSPRTANSYEQYF
size: .; J: TRBJ2-1; V: TRBV5-1; D: TRBD2; DNA: TGCGCCAGCAGTCAGGGCCTAGCGGTAGACAATGAGCAGTTCTTC; CDR3: CASSQGLAVDNEQFF
size: .; J: TRBJ1-2; V: TRBV5-1; D: .; DNA: TGCGCCAGCAGCTTGACTTCAGGGAATTATGGCTACACCTTC; CDR3: CASSLTSGNYGYTF
size: .; J: TRBJ1-1; V: TRBV7-3; D: .; DNA: TGTGCCAGCAGCTTAGGGGGGGGGATGAACACTGAAGCTTTCTTT; CDR3: CASSLGGGMNTEAFF
size: .; J: TRBJ1-5; V: TRBV7-8; D: TRBD1; DNA: TGTGCCAGCAGCTTCAGAGGACCACAGGGGTTTAGCAATCAGCCCCAGCATTTT; CDR3: CASSFRGPQGFSNQPQHF
size: .; J: TRBJ1-3; V: TRBV5-1; D: .; DNA: TGCGCCAGCAGCCCAAAGTTGAGCTCTGGAAACACCATATATTTT; CDR3: CASSPKLSSGNTIYF
size: .; J: TRBJ1-3; V: TRBV2; D: TRBD1; DNA: TGTGCCAGCAGTGAACCAGGGGGCACTAACACCATATATTTT; CDR3: CASSEPGGTNTIYF
size: .; J: TRBJ1-5; V: TRBV6-5; D: .; DNA: TGTGCCAGCACTACTACGTCAGTGAGTATTCAGCCCCAGCATTTT; CDR3: CASTTTSVSIQPQHF
size: .; J: TRBJ1-6; V: TRBV4-1; D: .; DNA: TGCGCCAGCAGTCGTATTAATAATTCACCCCTCCACTTT; CDR3: CASSRINNSPLHF
size: few; J: TRBJ1-5; V: TRBV18; D: .; DNA: TGTGCCAGCTCACCGCCGACAGACAATCAGCCCCAGCATTTT; CDR3: CASSPPTDNQPQHF
size: once; J: TRBJ2-2; V: TRBV4-2; D: .; DNA: TGTGCCAGCAGCCAAGATGGTAGAGGGGGCGGGGAGCTGTTTTTT; CDR3: CASSQDGRGGGELFF
size: .; J: TRBJ2-5; V: TRBV4-3; D: .; DNA: TGCGCCAGCAGCCAAGATCTTGCCTTCCCCGGGACCCAGTACTTC; CDR3: CASSQDLAFPGTQYF
size: .; J: TRBJ1-1; V: TRBV6-1; D: .; DNA: TGTGCCAGCAGTGGGGAGGGGGGGTTCGCTGAAGCTTTCTTT; CDR3: CASSGEGGFAEAFF
size: few; J: TRBJ2-1; V: TRBV6-1; D: .; DNA: TGTGCCAGCAGTGAAGACGTCAGCTCCTACAATGAGCAGTTCTTC; CDR3: CASSEDVSSYNEQFF
size: once; J: TRBJ1-2; V: TRBV21-1; D: .; DNA: TGTGCCAGCAGCAATTGGCTGATCCTGGGTCCGGGGTATGGCTACACCTTC; CDR3: CASSNWLILGPGYGYTF
size: .; J: TRBJ2-3; V: TRBV19; D: .; DNA: TGTGCCAGTAGTATACGTCACAGGAGCACAGATACGCAGTATTTT; CDR3: CASSIRHRSTDTQYF
size: .; J: TRBJ1-4; V: TRBV18; D: TRBD1; DNA: TGTGCCAGCTCACTAGGACAGGGAGCAACTAATGAAAAACTGTTTTTT; CDR3: CASSLGQGATNEKLFF
size: .; J: TRBJ2-3; V: TRBV2; D: TRBD2; DNA: TGTGCCAGCAGTGAACTACTAGCGGGGGCAGATACGCAGTATTTT; CDR3: CASSELLAGADTQYF
size: few; J: TRBJ1-2; V: TRBV5-1; D: .; DNA: TGCGCCAGCAGCACCGGAGAACGGGGCTACACCTTC; CDR3: CASSTGERGYTF
size: .; J: TRBJ2-7; V: TRBV15; D: .; DNA: TGTGCCACCAGCAGAGGAGCCGGGACACCGACCTACGAGCAGTACTTC; CDR3: CATSRGAGTPTYEQYF
size: .; J: TRBJ2-3; V: TRBV10-3; D: TRBD2; DNA: TGTGCCAGCGTAGGGACTAGCGGCATCCCTAGCACAGATACGCAGTATTTT; CDR3: CASVGTSGIPSTDTQYF
size: .; J: TRBJ2-1; V: TRBV5-1; D: TRBD2; DNA: TGCGCCAGCAGCTTTTCCGGGACTAGCGGGGGCTCTAACAATGAGCAGTTCTTC; CDR3: CASSFSGTSGGSNNEQFF
size: .; J: TRBJ1-2; V: TRBV7-9; D: TRBD1; DNA: TGTGCCAGCAGCTTAACACAGGGGGACGGCTACACCTTC; CDR3: CASSLTQGDGYTF
size: .; J: TRBJ2-2; V: TRBV19; D: .; DNA: TGTGCCAGCCTAAACCGGGGGACCAACACCGGGGAGCTGTTTTTT; CDR3: CASLNRGTNTGELFF
size: .; J: TRBJ1-2; V: TRBV19; D: .; DNA: TGTGCCAGTAGTATGGGGGGTAACTATGGCTACACCTTC; CDR3: CASSMGGNYGYTF
size: .; J: TRBJ2-3; V: TRBV4-1; D: TRBD2; DNA: TGCGCCAGCAGCCCGACTAGCGGGGGGGTTAGAAATACGCAGTATTTT; CDR3: CASSPTSGGVRNTQYF
size: .; J: TRBJ1-2; V: TRBV11-2; D: TRBD1; DNA: TGTGCCAGCAGCGATGGACAGGTTGGCTACACCTTC; CDR3: CASSDGQVGYTF
size: .; J: TRBJ1-5; V: TRBV19; D: .; DNA: TGTGCCAGTAGAGGACAGAGCAATCAGCCCCAGCATTTT; CDR3: CASRGQSNQPQHF
size: .; J: TRBJ2-1; V: TRBV5-5; D: .; DNA: TGTGCCAGCAGCCGCAGTGAGTACAGGCCCCTTTCCTACAATGAGCAGTTCTTC; CDR3: CASSRSEYRPLSYNEQFF
size: .; J: TRBJ1-5; V: TRBV6-1; D: .; DNA: TGTGCCAGCAGTGAAGTTGGGGGGGCCAGCAATCAGCCCCAGCATTTT; CDR3: CASSEVGGASNQPQHF
size: few; J: TRBJ2-2; V: TRBV7-3; D: TRBD2; DNA: TGTGCCAGCAGCGATACTACTAGCGGGGTAACCGGGGAGCTGTTTTTT; CDR3: CASSDTTSGVTGELFF
size: .; J: TRBJ2-7; V: TRBV19; D: TRBD2; DNA: TGTGCCAGTAGTACCGGGACTAGCGCGGGCGAGCAGTACTTC; CDR3: CASSTGTSAGEQYF
size: .; J: TRBJ1-6; V: TRBV5-5; D: TRBD1; DNA: TGTGCCAGCAGCTTGGTGCTGGGACAGACGAATTCACCCCTCCACTTT; CDR3: CASSLVLGQTNSPLHF
size: .; J: TRBJ1-6; V: TRBV19; D: TRBD1; DNA: TGTGCCAGTAGTACAAGGACAGGGGGGATTGGAAATTCACCCCTCCACTTT; CDR3: CASSTRTGGIGNSPLHF
size: .; J: TRBJ2-7; V: TRBV6-5; D: TRBD1; DNA: TGTGCCAGCACCTTTAGGGACAGCGGTGTAGAGCAGTACTTC; CDR3: CASTFRDSGVEQYF
size: .; J: TRBJ2-3; V: TRBV9; D: TRBD2; DNA: TGTGCCAGCAGCGGGGGGACTAGCGGGGGGATCGGGGTGGATACGCAGTATTTT; CDR3: CASSGGTSGGIGVDTQYF
size: once; J: TRBJ1-6; V: TRBV9; D: TRBD1; DNA: TGTGCCAGCAGCGTAGGGACAGGGCTCGGGTCACCCCTCCACTTT; CDR3: CASSVGTGLGSPLHF
size: .; J: TRBJ2-1; V: TRBV7-6; D: .; DNA: TGTGCCAGCAGCTGGACTCCTCCACCCTACAATGAGCAGTTCTTC; CDR3: CASSWTPPPYNEQFF
size: .; J: TRBJ2-7; V: TRBV7-2; D: .; DNA: TGTGCCAGCAGCTTGGAGGGGGCCGGGTTCGTATCATACGAGCAGTACTTC; CDR3: CASSLEGAGFVSYEQYF
size: .; J: TRBJ2-5; V: TRBV15; D: .; DNA: TGTGCCACCAGCAGAGGAGTTGCGGGTCACCAAGAGACCCAGTACTTC; CDR3: CATSRGVAGHQETQYF
size: few; J: TRBJ2-7; V: TRBV2; D: TRBD1; DNA: TGTGCCAGCAGTGATACGGGACAGTACGAGCAGTACTTC; CDR3: CASSDTGQYEQYF
size: .; J: TRBJ1-1; V: TRBV29-1; D: TRBD1; DNA: TGCAGCGTGGGGGACAGGGCCTCCATGAACACTGAAGCTTTCTTT; CDR3: CSVGDRASMNTEAFF
size: .; J: TRBJ1-4; V: TRBV18; D: .; DNA: TGTGCCAGCTCCCCCAGGGTCGCAACTAATGAAAAACTGTTTTTT; CDR3: CASSPRVATNEKLFF
size: .; J: TRBJ1-5; V: TRBV6-5; D: .; DNA: TGTGCCAGCAGTTCCCTCGGCAGGGGAAGCAATCAGCCCCAGCATTTT; CDR3: CASSSLGRGSNQPQHF
size: .; J: TRBJ2-2; V: TRBV2; D: .; DNA: TGTGCCAGCGGCACAGGGAACACCGGGGAGCTGTTTTTT; CDR3: CASGTGNTGELFF
size: .; J: TRBJ2-5; V: TRBV11-2; D: .; DNA: TGTGCCAGCAGCTTAATAGGGGTCGAGACCCAGTACTTC; CDR3: CASSLIGVETQYF
size: .; J: TRBJ2-3; V: TRBV13; D: .; DNA: TGTGCCAGCAGTCCCTCCCCCCCGGATACGCAGTATTTT; CDR3: CASSPSPPDTQYF
size: .; J: TRBJ2-2; V: TRBV5-4; D: .; DNA: TGTGCCAGCAGCTTGGCAGATTCCGCCGGGGAGCTGTTTTTT; CDR3: CASSLADSAGELFF
size: .; J: TRBJ2-1; V: TRBV9; D: .; DNA: TGTGCCAGCAGCTGGGGACTTGACAATGAGCAGTTCTTC; CDR3: CASSWGLDNEQFF
size: .; J: TRBJ1-1; V: TRBV2; D: .; DNA: TGTGCCAGCCAAAAACACCCGAACACTGAAGCTTTCTTT; CDR3: CASQKHPNTEAFF
size: .; J: TRBJ2-7; V: TRBV29-1; D: TRBD1; DNA: TGCAGCGTTGAAGTGGGACAGGGGGCCTACGAGCAGTACTTC; CDR3: CSVEVGQGAYEQYF
size: .; J: TRBJ1-1; V: TRBV9; D: .; DNA: TGTGCCAGCAGCCCCCGAGATACCATGAACACTGAAGCTTTCTTT; CDR3: CASSPRDTMNTEAFF
size: few; J: TRBJ1-4; V: TRBV2; D: .; DNA: TGTGCCAGCAATCTCCAACGACAGGTTAATGAAAAACTGTTTTTT; CDR3: CASNLQRQVNEKLFF